This TCR beta chain was recorded in a study of cytomegalovirus exposure and HLA in healthy donors (dated by TCRdb to the late 2010s). Looking at the study overall: An earlier analysis of under 600 of the donors reported roughly 300 Gb of sequence data and 120 million or so unique TCR beta sequences from about 180 million T cells. Alongside the repertoire data, information on donor age, sex, ethnicity and CMV serostatus was compiled. Across 300 to 400 genotyped donors of the cohort, an average of approximately 200,000 unique TCR beta nucleotide sequences per donor were sequenced, and around 20% of those sequences were non-productive. In an earlier analysis of 587 of the donors, high-throughput TCR beta sequencing was used to judge whether each TCR beta V gene segment behaved as functional or pseudogenic. About five DR-DQ haplotypes were handled as single units for association and clustering, since linkage in the cohort was strong. The study aimed to test whether signatures of past pathogen exposure could be identified by cataloging public T cell receptors. In a later genetic analysis, genome-wide SNP genotypes for about three fifths of the roughly 670 donors were used, and that subset was treated as a discovery cohort. High-throughput TCR immunosequencing, statistical association of individual TCRs with disease status, and machine learning were combined to predict cytomegalovirus infection status. A later analysis re-analyzed previously published TCR beta repertoires from 500 to 700 donors and added high-resolution HLA genotyping to study TCR occurrence patterns. Using immunosequencing, the study profiled T cell repertoires from around 670 subjects and related those repertoires to cytomegalovirus serostatus. Of the roughly 390 genotyped donors, 75% to 85% were placed in the genetic ancestry cluster associated with self-reported Caucasian donors. In addition to the first cohort of around 670 subjects, a separate validation cohort of 120 different subjects was used. Rather than drawing on any new phenotypic data, the later analysis identified candidate immune exposures from TCR beta sequences and the way those sequences occurred across donors. Every discovery cohort repertoire had been produced on one sequencing platform. Roughly 300 gigabases of sequencing data and tens of millions of unique TCR sequences were included in an early release covering several hundred HLA-typed donors. Typing coverage differed by locus: A, B, C, DRB1 and DQB1 were typed in roughly 620-640 donors, DQA1 in 500 to 550, DPA1 in 600 to 610, and DPB1 in just under 480. Class I and class II HLA loci were covered by the typing at four-digit resolution.

The cohort comprised some 700 healthy bone marrow donors. At the time of sampling, all cohort members were nominally healthy, though unrecorded immune exposures were likely present. The donor tested CMV seronegative, placing the donor among the 350 or so seronegative members of the cohort. A peripheral blood sample was collected from each donor, and TCR beta sequencing was performed on peripheral blood mononuclear cells. The Qiagen DNeasy Blood Extraction Kit was used to extract genomic DNA from the blood cell samples. V has 5 bases trimmed and J has 4 bases trimmed; junction bases matching no gene number 7. The germline V gene yields SGHVS for CDR1 and FQNEAQ for CDR2. The CDR3 goes from the cysteine to the phenylalanine over 15 residues. The kept DNA is CDR3 alone, 45 bases in frame from the first base. The protocol used for the library was the immunoSEQ multiplex PCR assay. For the multiplex PCR, a mixture combining 60 forward primers for TCR Vbeta segments and 13 reverse primers for TCR Jbeta segments was used. The CDR3 region of rearranged TCR beta genes was amplified from genomic DNA with a multiplex PCR assay. Amplified TCR beta libraries were sequenced as 87-base-pair reads on the Illumina HiSeq System. As for the authors' bioinformatics: In a later analysis, tens of millions of unique TCR beta chains were counted across the approximately 640 repertoires, and approximately 11 million of these chains were shared by at least two donors. Raw reads were error-corrected and collapsed into unique sequences by a nearest-neighbor algorithm in which closely related sequences were merged to remove PCR and sequencing errors. V, D and J gene segments were assigned by aligning CDR3 sequences to IMGT reference sequences. Each retained sequence needed at least a six-nucleotide match to both a V gene segment and a J gene segment. Rearrangements were classified as productive when the CDR3 lacked stop codons and remained in frame with V and J, and all other rearrangements were classified as non-productive. Following IMGT convention, CDR3 was defined as the stretch from the second conserved V-encoded cysteine up to the conserved J-encoded phenylalanine. The earlier analysis of a few hundred of the donors excluded any sequence lacking an unambiguous match to a single V gene segment. In an earlier analysis of a few hundred of the donors, V segments were called functional above 56.7% productive rearrangements and were called segregating when the between-donor standard deviation exceeded 5%. A statistical classification framework was developed to diagnose cytomegalovirus status using the catalog of TCR beta chain sequences. In a later analysis, TCR nucleotide sequences were compared against IMGT/GENE-DB human TR gene sequences so that V and J genes could be assigned. In a later analysis, CDR3 sequences and most-parsimonious VDJ recombination scenarios were assigned using the TCRdist pipeline. A later analysis defined each TCR beta chain by its CDR3 amino acid sequence plus V-gene family, and excluded reads lacking a unique V-gene family. A later analysis removed 592 highly shared, low-generation-probability nucleotide sequences to deal with suspected cross-contamination and a sequencing artifact. In a later analysis, a clonal expansion index was calculated for each public chain from normalized within-repertoire ranks of inferred template counts. A later analysis computed generation probabilities with a VDJ recombination model fitted to out-of-frame rearrangements, and checked the results against IGoR. Hypergeometric tests were used in a later analysis to score TCR-TCR, TCR-HLA and TCR-CMV co-occurrence, with a repertoire-size bias correction applied to the TCR pairs. A later analysis estimated false discovery rates by permuting HLA or CMV assignments 20 times. In a later analysis, co-occurring TCRs were grouped using DBSCAN, with TCRdist sequence similarity added in when clustering inside HLA-allele-positive subsets. Co-occurrence clustering excluded repertoires with fewer than 30,000 or more than 120,000 public chains, plus five with anomalous nucleotide sharing. Sourced from immuneACCESS, this table was stored by TCRdb with only in-frame sequences that have V and J called. A share of the clones is absent; for the studies checked, an unresolved V gene accounts for under half, and the remainder has no known explanation. D and trimming were read from the DNA, whereas the V and J calls and clone size are those reported in that table. For this sample the table gives some 130,000 clones, of which 80% were detected only once. The top ten clonotypes cover just over 2.5% of the sample.

Results and caveats for the whole study, not just this receptor: Because the 87-base-pair reads could not distinguish some IMGT-functional V segments, including TRBV6-2 and TRBV6-3, those segments were excluded. When HLA alleles, especially DR and DQ, strongly co-occurred, attributing TCR associations to individual alleles was difficult. Compared with equally common non-associated chains, HLA-associated TCR beta chains in a later analysis were more clonally expanded and had lower generation probabilities. Several of the top co-occurrence clusters appeared to be linked to parvovirus B19, influenza, CMV and Epstein-Barr virus, according to a later analysis. In a later analysis, some 18,000 TCR beta sequences were associated with specific HLA alleles at a false discovery rate of 0.05. A total of 150 or so TCR beta chains were listed by the study as associated with cytomegalovirus. The classifier was reported to diagnose cytomegalovirus status with high specificity and sensitivity in both the original and validation cohorts. A few of the identified cytomegalovirus-associated TCR beta chains were confirmed in vitro to be specific for cytomegalovirus antigens. Because HLA typing was unavailable for some donors at each locus, only the typed subset was used in association tests. A later genetic analysis reported fewer N-insertions in productive TCRs among donors in an Asian-associated ancestry cluster than the 666-donor mean. Because counts were too low, about 17 rarely observed V segments, including chromosome 9 orphons, were excluded from the earlier analysis of several hundred of the donors. The authors suggested that the approach could potentially be generalized to other disease states and immunological phenotypes. The only immune exposure information available for the cohort was CMV serostatus. In a later analysis, TCR association rates were found to vary across HLA loci, with the most associated TCRs seen for DRB1 alleles and the fewest for HLA-C alleles. Most TCR sequences were seen in very few donors, while some public TCRs were found in many individuals. This cohort had only TCR beta chains sequenced, and the lack of alpha or paired-chain data limited which features could be detected. A further reported finding was that TCR beta sequences accurately predicted the HLA-A and HLA-B alleles for most subjects in the first cohort. Correlated functional status among segregating V segments might reflect linkage disequilibrium, but an unknown experimental factor could not be ruled out. Roughly uniform sequencing depth across donors was assumed in presence/absence analyses, although this assumption may not hold. An earlier analysis of some 560 of the donors showed that most TCR beta V segments appeared in productive rearrangements either about 90% or about 30% of the time, which broadly matched IMGT annotations. Most CMV-associated TCR beta chains appeared to be HLA-restricted in a later analysis, and the HLA associations seemed to be driven largely by CMV exposure. The sequencing pipeline was judged likely to have produced a cluster of highly shared sequence variants as a technical artifact. A later genetic analysis associated a missense DCLRE1C variant with V-gene and J-gene trimming of TCR beta chains, and an independent cohort replicated the association.

About this clone: What this receptor recognizes is not known. No clone much larger than this one lies a single base away; base qualities are absent.

Sequenced input: PBMCs. The receptor was derived from a man in his thirties or forties in good health and CMV-seronegative. The chain is assembled from TRBV7-8 and TRBJ2-1; 8 junctional bases match TRBD1. In nucleotide form, the sequence is TGTGCCAGCAGCGTCGGGACAGGTGGTTACAATGAGCAGTTCTTC. The resulting protein is CASSVGTGGYNEQFF.